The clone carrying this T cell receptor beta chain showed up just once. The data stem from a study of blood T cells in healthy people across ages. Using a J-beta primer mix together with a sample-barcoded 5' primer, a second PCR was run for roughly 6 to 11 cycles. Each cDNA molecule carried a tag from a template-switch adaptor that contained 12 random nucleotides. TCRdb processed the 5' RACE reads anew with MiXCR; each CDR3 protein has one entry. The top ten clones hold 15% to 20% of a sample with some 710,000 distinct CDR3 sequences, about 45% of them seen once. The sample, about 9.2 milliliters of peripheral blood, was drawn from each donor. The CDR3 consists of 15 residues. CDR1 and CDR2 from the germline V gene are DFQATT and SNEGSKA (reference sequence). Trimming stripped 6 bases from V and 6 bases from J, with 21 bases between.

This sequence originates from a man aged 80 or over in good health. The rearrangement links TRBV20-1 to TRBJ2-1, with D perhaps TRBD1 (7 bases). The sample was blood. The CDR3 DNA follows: TGCAGTGCATTGAGAGAACAGGGGACTTTCAATGAGCAGTTCTTC. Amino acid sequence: CSALREQGTFNEQFF.